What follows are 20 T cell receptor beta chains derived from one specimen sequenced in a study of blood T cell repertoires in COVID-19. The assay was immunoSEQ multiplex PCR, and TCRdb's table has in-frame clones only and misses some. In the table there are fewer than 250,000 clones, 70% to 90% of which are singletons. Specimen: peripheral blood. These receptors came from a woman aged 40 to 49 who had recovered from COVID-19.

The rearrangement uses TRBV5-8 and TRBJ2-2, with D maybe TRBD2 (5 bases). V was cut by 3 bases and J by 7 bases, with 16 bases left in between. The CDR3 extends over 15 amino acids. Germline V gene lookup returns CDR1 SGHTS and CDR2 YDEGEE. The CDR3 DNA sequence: TGTGCCAGCAGCTCCGAAACGGGGAGTGGCGGGGAGCTGTTTTTT. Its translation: CASSSETGSGGELFF.

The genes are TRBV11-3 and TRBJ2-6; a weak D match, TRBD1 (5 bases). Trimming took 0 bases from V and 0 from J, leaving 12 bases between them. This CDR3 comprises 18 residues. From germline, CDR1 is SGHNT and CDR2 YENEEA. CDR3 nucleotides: TGTGCCAGCAGCTTAGAAGCAGGGCTATCCTCTGGGGCCAACGTCCTGACTTTC. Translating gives CASSLEAGLSSGANVLTF.

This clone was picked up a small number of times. CDR3 sequence (DNA): TGTGCCTGGAGTGTCCAGGGGGGATGGTACACTGAAGCTTTCTTT. Residues: CAWSVQGGWYTEAFF. The rearrangement uses TRBV30 and TRBJ1-1; 7 bases are a match to TRBD1. The V gene's germline CDR1 is GTSNPN and CDR2 SVGIG (reference sequence). The length of the CDR3 is 15 residues. Unmatched junction bases numbered 7, after V lost 0 bases and J lost 3 bases.

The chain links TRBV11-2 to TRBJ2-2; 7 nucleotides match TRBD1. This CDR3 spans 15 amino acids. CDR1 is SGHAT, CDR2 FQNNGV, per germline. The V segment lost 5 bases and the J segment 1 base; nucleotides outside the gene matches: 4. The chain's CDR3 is CASSPTGLNTGELFF. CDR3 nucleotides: TGTGCCAGCAGCCCGACAGGGCTGAACACCGGGGAGCTGTTTTTT.

CDR3 region: CATHDGQGVPGGANVLTF. The CDR3 DNA is TGTGCCACCCACGACGGACAGGGGGTTCCCGGGGGGGCCAACGTCCTGACTTTC. The V call is TRBV19, the J call TRBJ2-6; 10 nucleotides agree with TRBD1. Germline assignment: CDR1 LNHDA and CDR2 SQIVND (reference sequence). The CDR3 runs to 18 residues. V dropped 10 bases and J dropped 4; count of bases not matched to a gene: 16. The variable domain in full, with the rest retrieved from reference TRBV19 and TRBJ2-6, is DGGITQSPKYLFRKEGQNVTLSCEQNLNHDAMYWYRQDPGQGLRLIYYSQIVNDFQKGDIAEGYSVSREKKESFPLTVTSAQKNPTAFYLCATHDGQGVPGGANVLTFGAGSRLTVL.

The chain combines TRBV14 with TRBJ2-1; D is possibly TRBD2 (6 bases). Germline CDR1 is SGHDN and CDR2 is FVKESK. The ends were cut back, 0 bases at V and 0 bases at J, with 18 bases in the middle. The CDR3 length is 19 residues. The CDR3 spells CASSQEFSLANPSYNEQFF. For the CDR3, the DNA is TGTGCCAGCAGCCAAGAATTCTCCCTAGCGAACCCCTCCTACAATGAGCAGTTCTTC.

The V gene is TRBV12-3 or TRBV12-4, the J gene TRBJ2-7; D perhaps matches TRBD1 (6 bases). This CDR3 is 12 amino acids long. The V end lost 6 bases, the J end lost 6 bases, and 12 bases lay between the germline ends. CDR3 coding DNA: TGTGCCAGCAGCCCTACAGGGATCGAGCAGTACTTC. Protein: CASSPTGIEQYF.

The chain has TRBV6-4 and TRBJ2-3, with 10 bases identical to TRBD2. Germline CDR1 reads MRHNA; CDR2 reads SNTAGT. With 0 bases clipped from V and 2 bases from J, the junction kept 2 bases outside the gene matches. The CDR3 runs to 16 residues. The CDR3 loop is CASSDSSGRATDTQYF. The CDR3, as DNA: TGTGCCAGCAGTGACTCGAGCGGGAGGGCCACAGATACGCAGTATTTT.

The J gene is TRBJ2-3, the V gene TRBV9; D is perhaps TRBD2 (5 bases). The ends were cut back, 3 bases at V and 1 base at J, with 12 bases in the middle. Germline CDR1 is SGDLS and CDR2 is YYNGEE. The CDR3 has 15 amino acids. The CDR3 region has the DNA TGTGCCAGCAGCGGTGGAGGACTGGGCACAGATACGCAGTATTTT. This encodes CASSGGGLGTDTQYF.

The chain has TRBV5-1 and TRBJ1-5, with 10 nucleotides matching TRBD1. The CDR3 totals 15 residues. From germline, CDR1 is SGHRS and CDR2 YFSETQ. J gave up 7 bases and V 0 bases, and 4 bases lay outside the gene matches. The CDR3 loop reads CASSLDGTGDQPQHF. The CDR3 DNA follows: TGCGCCAGCAGCTTGGACGGGACAGGGGACCAGCCCCAGCATTTT.

The CDR3 loop reads CASRPTGIQYGTF. In DNA, the CDR3 is TGTGCCAGTAGGCCGACAGGGATACAGTACGGCACCTTC. The chain employs TRBV19 and TRBJ1-2; 7 bases line up with TRBD1. Germline V gene data show CDR1 as LNHDA and CDR2 as SQIVND (reference sequence). The V and J ends lost 6 bases and 13 bases, in that order; junction bases with no gene match: 14. The CDR3 is 13 amino acids.

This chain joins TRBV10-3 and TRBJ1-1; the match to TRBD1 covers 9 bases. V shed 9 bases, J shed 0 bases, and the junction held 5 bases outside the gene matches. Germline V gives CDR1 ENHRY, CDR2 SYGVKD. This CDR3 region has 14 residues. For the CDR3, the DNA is TGTGCCATTTCCGGGACAGGGATGAACACTGAAGCTTTCTTT. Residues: CAISGTGMNTEAFF.

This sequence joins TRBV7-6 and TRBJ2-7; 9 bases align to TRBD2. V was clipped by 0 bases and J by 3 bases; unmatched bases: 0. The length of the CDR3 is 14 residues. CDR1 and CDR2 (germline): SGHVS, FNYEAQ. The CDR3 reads CASSLASGSYEQYF. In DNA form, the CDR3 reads TGTGCCAGCAGCTTAGCTAGCGGGAGCTACGAGCAGTACTTC. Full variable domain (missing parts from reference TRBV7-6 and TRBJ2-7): GAGVSQSPRYKVTKRGQDVALRCDPISGHVSLYWYRQALGQGPEFLTYFNYEAQQDKSGLPNDRFSAERPEGSISTLTIQRTEQRDSAMYRCASSLASGSYEQYFGPGTRLTVT.

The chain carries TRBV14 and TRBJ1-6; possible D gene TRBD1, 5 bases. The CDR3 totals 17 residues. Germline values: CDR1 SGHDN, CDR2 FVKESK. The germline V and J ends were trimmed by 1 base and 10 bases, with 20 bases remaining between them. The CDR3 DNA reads TGTGCCAGCAGCCAAGCACCTGACAGTTTTCAACACTCACCCCTCCACTTT. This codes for CASSQAPDSFQHSPLHF.

The CDR3 spells CASSLYGGPGEKLFF. CDR3 bases: TGTGCCAGCAGTTTATACGGAGGCCCGGGGGAAAAACTGTTTTTT. The chain recombines TRBV27 with TRBJ1-4, with D hard to call. The germline CDR1 and CDR2 sequences are MNHEY and SMNVEV (reference sequence). The V and J ends lost 1 base and 8 bases respectively, with 14 bases between them. The CDR3 runs 15 residues. The whole variable domain, filled in from reference TRBV27 and TRBJ1-4, reads EAQVTQNPRYLITVTGKKLTVTCSQNMNHEYMSWYRQDPGLGLRQIYYSMNVEVTDKGDVPEGYKVSRKEKRNFPLILESPSPNQTSLYFCASSLYGGPGEKLFFGSGTQLSVL.

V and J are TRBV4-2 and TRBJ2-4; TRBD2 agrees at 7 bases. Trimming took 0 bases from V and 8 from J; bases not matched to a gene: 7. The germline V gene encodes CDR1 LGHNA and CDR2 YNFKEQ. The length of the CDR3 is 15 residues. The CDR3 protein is CASSQDREGPDIQYF. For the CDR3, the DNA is TGTGCCAGCAGCCAAGATAGGGAGGGGCCCGACATTCAGTACTTC.

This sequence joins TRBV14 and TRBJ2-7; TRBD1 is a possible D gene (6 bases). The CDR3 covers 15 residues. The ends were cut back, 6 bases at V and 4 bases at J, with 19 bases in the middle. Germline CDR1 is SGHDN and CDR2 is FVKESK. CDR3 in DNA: TGTGCCAGCAGACCAACAGGGAGTCCCCGTTACGAGCAGTACTTC. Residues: CASRPTGSPRYEQYF.

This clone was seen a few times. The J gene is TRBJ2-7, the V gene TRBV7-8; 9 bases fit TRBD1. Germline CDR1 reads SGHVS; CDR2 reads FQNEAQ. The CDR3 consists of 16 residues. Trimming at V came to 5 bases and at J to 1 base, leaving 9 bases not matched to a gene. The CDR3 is CASSISRGQGSYEQYF. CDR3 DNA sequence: TGTGCCAGCAGCATCAGCAGGGGACAGGGTTCCTACGAGCAGTACTTC.

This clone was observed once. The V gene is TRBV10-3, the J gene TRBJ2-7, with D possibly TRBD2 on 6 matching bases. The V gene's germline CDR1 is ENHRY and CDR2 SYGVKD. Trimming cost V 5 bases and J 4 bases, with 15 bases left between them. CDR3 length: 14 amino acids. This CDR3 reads CAISKDGLSYEQYF. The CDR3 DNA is TGTGCCATCAGTAAGGACGGACTATCTTACGAGCAGTACTTC.

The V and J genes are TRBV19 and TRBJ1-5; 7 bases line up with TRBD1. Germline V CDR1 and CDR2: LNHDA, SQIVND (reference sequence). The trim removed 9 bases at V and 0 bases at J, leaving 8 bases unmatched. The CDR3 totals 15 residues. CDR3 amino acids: CASTGQAYSNQPQHF. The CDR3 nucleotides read TGTGCCAGCACCGGACAGGCCTATAGCAATCAGCCCCAGCATTTT.